One and the same sample provided the 18 T cell receptor beta chains below, sequenced in a study of blood T cell repertoires in COVID-19. TCRdb keeps only in-frame clones here, not all; method: immunoSEQ multiplex PCR. The profile shows fewer than 50,000 clones, around four fifths of them singletons. Sample: peripheral blood. The receptors were gathered from a man aged 55 to 69 with COVID-19, enrolled during active disease.

This chain links TRBV27 with TRBJ2-7; 8 bases match TRBD2. Germline loops: CDR1 MNHEY, CDR2 SMNVEV (reference sequence). The CDR3 totals 13 residues. V lost 3 bases and J lost 6; bases outside the gene matches: 4. The CDR3 DNA follows: TGTGCCAGCAGTTTGACGGGAGGGGGCGAGCAGTACTTC. This sequence encodes CASSLTGGGEQYF.

V gene TRBV27 combines with J gene TRBJ2-7; TRBD1 aligns across 10 bases. The CDR3 contains 16 residues. J gave up 5 bases and V 6 bases, and 13 bases lay outside the gene matches. The germline CDR1 and CDR2 sequences are MNHEY and SMNVEV (reference sequence). The CDR3 DNA follows: TGTGCCAGCAGACTGTGGGGGACAGGGGTTAAGGACGAGCAGTACTTC. It yields the protein CASRLWGTGVKDEQYF.

The CDR3 nucleotides read TGTGCCAGCAGCTCCGGCGGGGGCGCCGGCTACACCTTC. Translated: CASSSGGGAGYTF. The chain joins TRBV7-2 to TRBJ1-2, with D perhaps TRBD1 (6 bases). Germline V gives CDR1 SGHTA, CDR2 FQGNSA. The CDR3 is made up of 13 amino acids. V gave up 4 bases and J gave up 8 bases, with 14 bases separating them. The complete variable domain, with remaining parts taken from reference TRBV7-2 and TRBJ1-2, reads GAGVSQSPSNKVTEKGKDVELRCDPISGHTALYWYRQSLGQGLEFLIYFQGNSAPDKSGLPSDRFSAERTGGSVSTLTIQRTQQEDSAVYLCASSSGGGAGYTFGSGTRLTVV.

The chain couples TRBV9 to TRBJ1-6, with D maybe TRBD1 (5 bases). The CDR3 runs to 17 residues. V was clipped by 4 bases and J by 7 bases, with 21 bases between them. The germline V gene has CDR1 SGDLS and CDR2 YYNGEE. The CDR3 loop reads CASSPRTIQGNNSPLHF. The CDR3 DNA sequence: TGTGCCAGCAGCCCCCGGACAATCCAAGGGAACAATTCACCCCTCCACTTT. Supplemented by reference TRBV9 and TRBJ1-6, the full variable domain reads DSGVTQTPKHLITATGQRVTLRCSPRSGDLSVYWYQQSLDQGLQFLIQYYNGEERAKGNILERFSAQQFPDLHSELNLSSLELGDSALYFCASSPRTIQGNNSPLHFGNGTRLTVT.

CDR3 coding DNA: TGTGCCAGCAGCCAAGATCGGTGGGAGTCTGGCTACACCTTC. This sequence encodes CASSQDRWESGYTF. V usage is TRBV3-1 (or the pseudogene TRBV3-2) and J usage is TRBJ1-2, with D unresolved. Per the germline V gene, CDR1 is LGHDT and CDR2 is YNNKEL (reference sequence). The CDR3 covers 14 residues. The V end lost 0 bases, the J end lost 7 bases, and 12 bases lay between the germline ends.

The rearrangement joins TRBV6-7 to TRBJ1-4, with 10 nucleotides matching TRBD1. TRBV6-7 is recorded as an ORF, its role being uncertain. Trimming cost V 6 bases and J 6 bases; bases outside gene matches: 13. The CDR3 has 17 residues. The DNA of the CDR3 is TGTGCCAGCAGCCCATTCGACAGGGGGCAAAGAGATGAAAAACTGTTTTTT. Translated: CASSPFDRGQRDEKLFF.

J is TRBJ2-5 and V is TRBV5-5, with TRBD2 matching 9 bases. The CDR3 has 15 residues. Germline CDR1 reads SGHKS; CDR2 reads YYEKEE (reference sequence). Trimming cost V 2 bases and J 5 bases; bases outside gene matches: 7. The CDR3 coding sequence is TGTGCCAGCAGCTTTAGCGGGAGTTGGGTTGAGACCCAGTACTTC. As protein: CASSFSGSWVETQYF.

This chain connects TRBV28 to TRBJ1-2; D ambiguous. The V end was cut by 2 bases, the J end by 8 bases, with 12 bases between. In germline, CDR1 is MDHEN, CDR2 SYDVKM. The CDR3 totals 13 residues. The CDR3 DNA follows: TGTGCCAGCAGTTTAACTTCGGCGGGCGGCTACACCTTC. Translation: CASSLTSAGGYTF.

The CDR3 DNA follows: TGTGCCAGCAGCCCGTACACAGATACGCAGTATTTT. This sequence encodes CASSPYTDTQYF. This rearrangement joins TRBV7-2 to TRBJ2-3; no clear D gene. The CDR3 has 12 residues. V was trimmed by 5 bases and J by 2 bases, leaving 5 bases between them. Germline CDR1 reads SGHTA; CDR2 reads FQGNSA.

The V gene is TRBV10-3, the J gene TRBJ2-1; 10 bases map to TRBD1. Germline V gives CDR1 ENHRY, CDR2 SYGVKD. After removal of 6 bases from V and 0 bases from J, the junction contained 11 bases not matched to a gene. This CDR3 spans 18 amino acids. This CDR3 reads CAIRAGTGAKSSYNEQFF. The CDR3 DNA reads TGTGCCATCAGAGCCGGGACAGGGGCGAAGAGCTCCTACAATGAGCAGTTCTTC.

The rearrangement uses TRBV28 and TRBJ2-7, with unresolved D. CDR3 length equals 14 residues. Trimming cost V 7 bases and J 2 bases, with 15 bases left between them. CDR1 and CDR2 (germline): MDHEN, SYDVKM. CDR3 loop: CASTLVANTYEQYF. The CDR3, as DNA: TGTGCCAGCACCCTGGTAGCTAATACCTACGAGCAGTACTTC.

The rearrangement links TRBV2 to TRBJ1-6; no firm D call. The germline V and J ends were trimmed by 8 bases and 10 bases, with 18 bases remaining between them. Per germline, CDR1 SNHLY and CDR2 FYNNEI. The CDR3 has 14 residues. The DNA for the CDR3 is TGTGCCAGCCGGCCCGGTTGGGGAGGATCACCCCTCCACTTT. Translating it yields CASRPGWGGSPLHF.

DNA for the CDR3: TGTGCCAGCAGCCTAAGGACAGGGTTTGGCGGCTACACCTTC. The encoded protein is CASSLRTGFGGYTF. This chain joins TRBV3-1 (or the pseudogene TRBV3-2) and TRBJ1-2, with 8 bases identical to TRBD1. Germline lookup yields CDR1 LGHDT and CDR2 YNNKEL (reference sequence). The V and J ends lost 4 bases and 8 bases, in that order; junction bases with no gene match: 9. This CDR3 region has 14 residues.

This clone was detected only a few times. This chain connects TRBV5-1 to TRBJ1-5; D is possibly TRBD1 (5 bases). Between the trimmed V and J ends, which lost 4 bases and 4 bases, there was a span of 9 bases. Per germline, CDR1 SGHRS and CDR2 YFSETQ. The CDR3 spans 13 residues. The CDR3: CASSPSGNQPQHF. The CDR3 bases are TGCGCCAGCAGCCCCTCAGGGAATCAGCCCCAGCATTTT. Complete variable domain (other parts from reference TRBV5-1 and TRBJ1-5): KAGVTQTPRYLIKTRGQQVTLSCSPISGHRSVSWYQQTPGQGLQFLFEYFSETQRNKGNFPGRFSGRQFSNSRSEMNVSTLELGDSALYLCASSPSGNQPQHFGDGTRLSIL.

The chain joins TRBV27 to TRBJ2-5; a weak D match, TRBD2 (6 bases). CDR3 size: 15 residues. Germline CDR1 MNHEY, CDR2 SMNVEV (reference sequence). Trimming pared 4 bases from V and 5 bases from J, leaving 17 bases between. CDR3 in DNA: TGTGCCAGCAGTTCTTTGCGGGGAGAAAAGGAGACCCAGTACTTC. Translated, it gives CASSSLRGEKETQYF.

This chain uses TRBV27 with TRBJ2-6; D gene unclear. The CDR3 runs to 13 residues. V lost 3 bases, J lost 2 bases, and 2 bases lay in between. The V gene's germline CDR1 is MNHEY and CDR2 SMNVEV (reference sequence). CDR3 nucleotides: TGTGCCAGCAGTTTCACTGGGGCCAACGTCCTGACTTTC. Translated, it gives CASSFTGANVLTF.

The genes are TRBV10-3 and TRBJ2-5, with D tentatively TRBD1 (5 bases). The length of the CDR3 is 15 residues. Between the trimmed V and J ends, which lost 2 bases and 5 bases, there was a span of 15 bases. Germline V gene lookup returns CDR1 ENHRY and CDR2 SYGVKD. DNA for the CDR3: TGTGCCATCAGTGAGGGCAGGGCCGTATCGGAGACCCAGTACTTC. It yields the protein CAISEGRAVSETQYF.

J is TRBJ2-3 and V is TRBV14, with D hard to call. V was cut by 5 bases and J by 2 bases, with 2 bases left in between. The CDR3 totals 11 residues. The germline V gene encodes CDR1 SGHDN and CDR2 FVKESK. CDR3 protein: CASSYTDTQYF. The CDR3 DNA reads as TGTGCCAGCAGCTACACAGATACGCAGTATTTT.